The next 32 T cell receptor beta chains were all read from a single sample in a study of OX40 agonist ivuxolimab in advanced cancers. Profiled with immunoSEQ multiplex PCR; TCRdb holds only in-frame clones, not every one. The sample records approximately 70,000 clones, 80% to 85% being singletons. The sample in question was CD4+ or CD8+ T cells sorted from blood, obtained in a trial of the OX40 agonist ivuxolimab. The source of these receptors is an adult with an advanced solid tumor such as melanoma, head and neck, liver or kidney cancer.

This rearrangement joins TRBV7-2 to TRBJ2-1; 12 bases map to TRBD2. V gave up 5 bases and J gave up 4 bases; unmatched junction bases: 3. This CDR3 is built from 15 residues. Germline CDR1 reads SGHTA; CDR2 reads FQGNSA. CDR3 sequence: CASSTTSGGYNEQFF. Here the CDR3 DNA reads TGTGCCAGCAGCACGACTAGCGGGGGATACAATGAGCAGTTCTTC. Full variable domain (missing parts from reference TRBV7-2 and TRBJ2-1): GAGVSQSPSNKVTEKGKDVELRCDPISGHTALYWYRQSLGQGLEFLIYFQGNSAPDKSGLPSDRFSAERTGGSVSTLTIQRTQQEDSAVYLCASSTTSGGYNEQFFGPGTRLTVL.

This chain uses TRBV9 with TRBJ2-1; 7 bases are a match to TRBD2. V dropped 1 base and J dropped 6; count of bases not matched to a gene: 16. Per the germline V gene, CDR1 is SGDLS and CDR2 is YYNGEE. The CDR3 has 18 amino acids. The CDR3 DNA follows: TGTGCCAGCAGCGTATCCGGCGGGGGAATCAAGTTTTTCAATGAGCAGTTCTTC. This translates into CASSVSGGGIKFFNEQFF.

V is TRBV6-5 and J is TRBJ2-2, with D perhaps TRBD2 (6 bases). CDR1 and CDR2 (germline): MNHEY, SVGAGI. The CDR3 is 14 amino acids. V was cut by 5 bases and J by 2 bases, with 9 bases left in between. CDR3 bases: TGTGCCAGCAGTGGCGGGATTAACACCGGGGAGCTGTTTTTT. Amino acid sequence: CASSGGINTGELFF.

The rearrangement links TRBV6-5 to TRBJ1-5; D is perhaps TRBD1 (6 bases). Between the trimmed V and J ends, which lost 5 bases and 7 bases, there was a span of 15 bases. This CDR3 spans 14 amino acids. Germline loops: CDR1 MNHEY, CDR2 SVGAGI. The chain's CDR3 is CASSKEGGGQPQHF. CDR3 coding DNA: TGTGCCAGCAGTAAAGAGGGGGGAGGACAGCCCCAGCATTTT.

The V gene is TRBV6-5, the J gene TRBJ1-3; D perhaps matches TRBD1 (6 bases). CDR1 is MNHEY and CDR2 is SVGAGI in the germline V gene. V shed 5 bases and J shed 1 base, with 12 bases lying between them. The CDR3 totals 15 residues. In DNA, the CDR3 is TGTGCCAGCAGTCCAAACAGGGCGTCTGGAAACACCATATATTTT. As protein: CASSPNRASGNTIYF.

The CDR3 protein is CASSEGLAAYNEQFF. As DNA, the CDR3 is TGTGCCAGCAGTGAAGGCTTGGCAGCTTACAATGAGCAGTTCTTC. V is TRBV2 and J is TRBJ2-1; no reliable D call. Germline CDR1 is SNHLY and CDR2 is FYNNEI. With 1 base removed from V and 4 bases from J, the gap between germline ends came to 11 bases. The CDR3 consists of 15 residues.

This chain joins TRBV10-3 and TRBJ1-1; no reliable D call. Germline CDR1 ENHRY, CDR2 SYGVKD. V lost 4 bases, J lost 5 bases, and 17 bases lay in between. This CDR3 has 15 residues. CDR3 in amino acids: CAISVTPEARTEAFF. The DNA for the CDR3 is TGTGCCATCAGTGTCACCCCAGAGGCGAGGACTGAAGCTTTCTTT.

The CDR3 sequence is CASSFLDRRDGYTF. The CDR3 nucleotides read TGTGCCAGCAGTTTCCTTGACAGACGTGATGGCTACACCTTC. This chain connects TRBV28 to TRBJ1-2, with D possibly TRBD1 on 5 matching bases. Trimming pared 3 bases from V and 6 bases from J, leaving 14 bases between. In germline, CDR1 is MDHEN, CDR2 SYDVKM. The CDR3 covers 14 residues.

This clone showed up just a few times. V usage is TRBV18 and J usage is TRBJ2-1; the D is unclear. Germline V lookup: CDR1 KGHSH, CDR2 LQKENI. The CDR3 has 16 amino acids. Trimming pared 2 bases from V and 0 bases from J, leaving 11 bases between. The CDR3 region has the DNA TGTGCCAGCTCACCAGAGGACGGACGCTCCTACAATGAGCAGTTCTTC. This gives the protein CASSPEDGRSYNEQFF.

This chain joins TRBV9 and TRBJ2-3; D call uncertain. The CDR3 totals 15 residues. V was trimmed by 0 bases and J by 0 bases, leaving 8 bases between them. In germline, CDR1 is SGDLS, CDR2 YYNGEE. The CDR3 is CASSVGVSSTDTQYF. The CDR3 DNA sequence: TGTGCCAGCAGCGTAGGAGTCTCTAGCACAGATACGCAGTATTTT.

The chain links TRBV5-4 to TRBJ2-3, with no clear D. The V end was cut by 4 bases, the J end by 2 bases, with 11 bases between. Germline V CDR1 and CDR2: SGHNT, YYREEE (reference sequence). CDR3 length: 14 amino acids. The CDR3: CASSEDQATDTQYF. In DNA, the CDR3 is TGTGCCAGCAGCGAGGATCAGGCCACAGATACGCAGTATTTT.

V and J are TRBV28 and TRBJ1-1, with TRBD1 identical over 7 bases. CDR3 length: 14 amino acids. Germline V gene data show CDR1 as MDHEN and CDR2 as SYDVKM. The V segment lost 4 bases and the J segment 8 bases; nucleotides outside the gene matches: 10. CDR3 DNA sequence: TGTGCCAGCAGTTCCCCTGGGACAGCCGGAGAAGCTTTCTTT. It is translated as CASSSPGTAGEAFF.

The rearrangement joins TRBV5-6 to TRBJ2-6, with D maybe TRBD1 (6 bases). The V gene lost 5 bases and the J gene lost 2 bases, with 11 bases spanning the gap. This CDR3 region has 15 residues. The germline V gene encodes CDR1 SGHDT and CDR2 YYEEEE. The CDR3 sequence is CASRFRTAGANVLTF. The DNA of the CDR3 is TGTGCCAGCAGGTTCCGGACAGCTGGGGCCAACGTCCTGACTTTC.

The chain has TRBV7-2 and TRBJ1-5; no clear D. Per germline, CDR1 SGHTA and CDR2 FQGNSA. This CDR3 has 13 amino acids. V lost 5 bases, J lost 5 bases, and 10 bases lay in between. Written as DNA, the CDR3 is TGTGCCAGCAGCCCAGGTCGACATCAGCCCCAGCATTTT. Its translation is CASSPGRHQPQHF.

V and J are TRBV7-2 and TRBJ1-2; 12 bases agree with TRBD1. Germline lookup yields CDR1 SGHTA and CDR2 FQGNSA. J gave up 6 bases and V 5 bases, and 7 bases lay outside the gene matches. The CDR3 has 15 residues. CDR3 DNA sequence: TGTGCCAGCAGCACGGGACAGGGGGCGGTTGATGGCTACACCTTC. This encodes CASSTGQGAVDGYTF.

The chain employs TRBV5-4 and TRBJ1-2; a weak D match, TRBD1 (5 bases). Per the germline V gene, CDR1 is SGHNT and CDR2 is YYREEE (reference sequence). This CDR3 contains 14 residues. V lost 4 bases to trimming and J lost 0 bases, with 10 bases between them. Here the CDR3 reads CASSRQTSNYGYTF. CDR3 bases: TGTGCCAGCAGCAGACAGACCTCTAACTATGGCTACACCTTC.

The V call is TRBV23-1, the J call TRBJ2-7; TRBD1 might be the D (5 bases). Being an ORF, TRBV23-1 has a function that is uncertain. There are 14 residues in the CDR3. V shed 1 base and J shed 0 bases, with 7 bases lying between them. CDR3 residues: CASSQYRSSYEQYF. The CDR3 DNA reads as TGCGCCAGCAGTCAATACAGGAGCTCCTACGAGCAGTACTTC.

The V gene is TRBV7-2, the J gene TRBJ2-1; D remains ambiguous. The CDR3 length is 15 residues. Trimming stripped 5 bases from V and 0 bases from J, with 11 bases between. Germline V lookup: CDR1 SGHTA, CDR2 FQGNSA. CDR3 amino acids: CASSHDVSSYNEQFF. In DNA, the CDR3 is TGTGCCAGCAGCCATGACGTGAGCTCCTACAATGAGCAGTTCTTC.

This clone showed up just once. The chain carries TRBV19 and TRBJ1-2; 8 bases agree with TRBD1. Trimming took 6 bases from V and 1 from J; bases not matched to a gene: 4. CDR1 and CDR2 (germline): LNHDA, SQIVND (reference sequence). The CDR3 runs 14 residues. The CDR3 is CASSGQGRNYGYTF. CDR3 sequence (DNA): TGTGCCAGTAGCGGACAGGGTCGTAACTATGGCTACACCTTC. The full variable domain, completed using reference TRBV19 and TRBJ1-2, is DGGITQSPKYLFRKEGQNVTLSCEQNLNHDAMYWYRQDPGQGLRLIYYSQIVNDFQKGDIAEGYSVSREKKESFPLTVTSAQKNPTAFYLCASSGQGRNYGYTFGSGTRLTVV.

This chain joins TRBV4-2 and TRBJ2-1, with 10 bases that match TRBD2. The length of the CDR3 is 20 residues. After removal of 0 bases from V and 2 bases from J, the junction contained 13 bases not matched to a gene. Germline V gene sequence: CDR1 LGHNA, CDR2 YNFKEQ. CDR3 in DNA: TGTGCCAGCAGCCAAGAGTGGGCTAGCGGGAGATCTAGAACCTACAATGAGCAGTTCTTC. Amino acid sequence: CASSQEWASGRSRTYNEQFF.

The V call is TRBV4-2, the J call TRBJ1-2, with a weak D call TRBD1 (5 bases). Germline CDR1 reads LGHNA; CDR2 reads YNFKEQ. There are 14 residues in the CDR3. The V end lost 6 bases, the J end lost 4 bases, and 15 bases lay between the germline ends. The DNA of the CDR3 is TGTGCCAGCAGAACGGGACCACTGAGCTATGGCTACACCTTC. This codes for CASRTGPLSYGYTF.

This sequence joins TRBV7-9 and TRBJ2-5; D call uncertain. CDR1 and CDR2 (germline): SEHNR, FQNEAQ (reference sequence). CDR3 length equals 13 residues. The ends were cut back, 1 base at V and 5 bases at J, with 8 bases in the middle. CDR3 sequence reads: CASSLGGLETQYF. In nucleotides, the CDR3 is TGTGCCAGCAGCTTAGGTGGGCTGGAGACCCAGTACTTC.

The chain employs TRBV5-6 and TRBJ1-1; TRBD1 might be the D (6 bases). Trimming cost V 2 bases and J 1 base, with 9 bases left between them. This CDR3 has 14 residues. Germline V lookup: CDR1 SGHDT, CDR2 YYEEEE. The CDR3 nucleotides are TGTGCCAGCAGCTTTCAGGACAGGAACACTGAAGCTTTCTTT. Its protein product is CASSFQDRNTEAFF.

The V gene is TRBV6-5, the J gene TRBJ2-7; a possible D gene is TRBD1 (6 bases). The V gene lost 4 bases and the J gene lost 6 bases, with 10 bases spanning the gap. CDR3 size: 12 residues. Germline-derived CDR1 and CDR2 are MNHEY and SVGAGI. The CDR3 loop reads CASSSTGSEQYF. CDR3 nucleotide sequence: TGTGCCAGCAGTTCGACAGGATCCGAGCAGTACTTC.

This clone turned up a few times. The rearrangement links TRBV27 to TRBJ1-5; D gene unclear. CDR3 size: 11 residues. Germline lookup yields CDR1 MNHEY and CDR2 SMNVEV (reference sequence). Deletions cut 10 bases from V and 3 bases from J, with 7 bases between. The CDR3 sequence: CATGFNQPQHF. CDR3 in DNA: TGTGCCACCGGATTCAATCAGCCCCAGCATTTT.

V usage is TRBV4-2 and J usage is TRBJ2-1; D remains ambiguous. CDR3 length: 15 residues. Germline loops: CDR1 LGHNA, CDR2 YNFKEQ. Trimming took 2 bases from V and 3 from J, leaving 11 bases between them. The DNA for the CDR3 is TGTGCCAGCAGCCAACTGTTAGGAAGCTACAATGAGCAGTTCTTC. Its protein product is CASSQLLGSYNEQFF.

The rearrangement links TRBV11-2 to TRBJ2-4; no reliable D call. The CDR3 sequence is 12 residues long. Germline V gives CDR1 SGHAT, CDR2 FQNNGV. V lost 1 base and J 6 bases, leaving 4 bases between the germline ends. This chain's CDR3 is CASSLGTNIQYF. CDR3 in DNA: TGTGCCAGCAGCTTAGGGACAAACATTCAGTACTTC.

This chain links TRBV7-9 with TRBJ1-1; 7 bases agree with TRBD1. The CDR3 extends over 14 amino acids. V gave up 1 base and J gave up 1 base; unmatched junction bases: 0. Germline V gives CDR1 SEHNR, CDR2 FQNEAQ (reference sequence). CDR3 amino acids: CASSLDRGNTEAFF. Here the CDR3 DNA reads TGTGCCAGCAGCTTAGACAGGGGGAACACTGAAGCTTTCTTT.

The V call is TRBV30, the J call TRBJ1-6, with D perhaps TRBD1 (6 bases). Germline V gene data show CDR1 as GTSNPN and CDR2 as SVGIG (reference sequence). Trimming removed 1 base at V and 9 bases at J, with 10 bases between. This CDR3 comprises 13 residues. The chain's CDR3 is CAWSEIGGSPLHF. CDR3 nucleotides: TGTGCCTGGAGTGAAATAGGGGGTTCACCCCTCCACTTT.

The chain links TRBV18 to TRBJ2-7; D ambiguous. This CDR3 has 13 amino acids. CDR1 KGHSH and CDR2 LQKENI come from the germline V gene. V shed 1 base and J shed 7 bases, with 11 bases lying between them. The CDR3 region has the DNA TGTGCCAGCTCACCACTCTTCGCGGATGAGCAGTACTTC. Encoded protein: CASSPLFADEQYF.

This sequence joins TRBV9 and TRBJ2-1, with a possible D match to TRBD2 (5 bases). This CDR3 has 15 residues. V lost 4 bases, J lost 2 bases, and 13 bases lay in between. The V gene's germline CDR1 is SGDLS and CDR2 YYNGEE. The DNA for the CDR3 is TGTGCCAGCAGCCCCTCTAGCTATACCTACAATGAGCAGTTCTTC. Translating gives CASSPSSYTYNEQFF.

CDR3: CASSQDWQSDTQYF. In DNA, the CDR3 is TGCGCCAGCAGCCAAGACTGGCAGTCAGATACGCAGTATTTT. The chain couples TRBV4-3 to TRBJ2-3; D unresolved. Trimming cost V 0 bases and J 4 bases, with 8 bases left between them. Germline V gene lookup returns CDR1 LGHNA and CDR2 YSLEER. There are 14 residues in the CDR3.